This T cell receptor beta chain was recovered during a study of T cells after yellow fever vaccination (dated by TCRdb to about 2019). Regarding the research as a whole: Libraries from fractions with low cell numbers were prepared with the SMART-Seq v4 Ultra Low Input RNA kit. To track T-cell clones before and after primary and booster YFV17D yellow fever vaccination, bulk TCR alpha and beta repertoires were sequenced longitudinally. Two healthy male donors made up the cohort, one aged 18 to 29 years and the other aged 30 to 40 years. Blood samples were taken at several timepoints before and after primary and secondary immunization, and bulk PBMC replicates and cell subsets were isolated. The investigation overall reported the following: Because only a couple of donors were included in the study, the extent to which the findings can be generalized is limited. Compared with the primary T-cell response, the secondary T-cell response was weaker but faster, peaking on day 5 rather than day 15. FACS-sorted repertoires could contain abundant contaminating clonotypes from the bulk population, so computational filtering was required. After the booster, most of the clones that had expanded following primary vaccination were detected again (almost 98% of CD4 and around 88% of CD8), which suggests that memory was broadly maintained. A small fraction of clonotypes appeared in both the CD4 and CD8 compartments, likely as a result of convergent recombination.

Synthesis of TCR cDNA relied on 5'RACE template switching, a step that introduced a universal primer site along with unique molecular identifiers. Priming for cDNA synthesis came from both the TCR alpha and TCR beta constant segments. Two PCR steps were used to amplify libraries, with sample barcodes and sequencing adapters being added in the second step. Sequencing of libraries was performed on Illumina HiSeq 2500 (2x100 bp) or NovaSeq (2x150 bp). The study's own analysis went as follows. Reads were demultiplexed and collapsed into UMI consensus sequences with MIGEC, and V(D)J alignment was performed with MiXCR. Using edgeR on replicate PBMC samples, clonotypes were called vaccine-responding if FDR was below 0.01 and the log2 fold change was above 5 up to day 15. Bulk clonotypes were assigned CD4 or CD8 identity according to which sequenced CD4 or CD8 repertoire held them at higher abundance. TCRdb redid the processing of the public reads, applying fastp at Q25 and MiXCR, and retained in-frame beta chains. Identical CDR3 proteins give one entry, which carries the most common genes and DNA. The V and J calls shown here were made by TCRdb, not taken from the authors' results. The sample table shows about 300,000 distinct CDR3 sequences, and around 7% are seen once. In total, the top ten clones hold about a sixth of the sample.

Explained via the paper, the treatment or condition label denotes: live attenuated yellow fever vaccine strain. Two biological replicates of bulk PBMCs were collected at each blood-draw timepoint. PBMCs were isolated from peripheral blood using a standard Ficoll-Paque protocol. TriZol was used to extract RNA from bulk PBMCs, from CD4 and CD8 fractions, and from dextramer-positive and dextramer-negative fractions. CDR1 SGHAT and CDR2 FQNNGV were looked up in the germline V gene. The CDR3, cysteine through phenylalanine, is 14 amino acids long. Of the read, only the CDR3 DNA is kept; its 42 bases are in frame from base 1. Relative to germline, V is 3 bases shorter and J is 2 bases shorter, with 7 bases between their ends. Concerning this clonotype itself: There is no known antigen for this receptor. Per-base quality was not reported, and no clone a single base away is much larger than it.

Here the chain combines TRBV11-2 and TRBJ2-2; no D gene is confidently identified. The sequence derives from a man aged 18 to 35 who received the YFV17D yellow fever vaccine. Sequenced material: PBMCs, taken about 41 days after the first yellow fever vaccination. The nucleotides are TGTGCCAGCAGCTTTGACGGAAACACCGGGGAGCTGTTTTTT. The resulting protein is CASSFDGNTGELFF.